This T cell receptor (beta chain) is from a study of shared clonotypes between healthy human individuals. Study observations and caveats: Memory subsets had estimated richness that was generally smaller than that of naive subsets.

This clone appeared a single time. Its antigen is still unknown. V lost 3 bases to trimming and J lost 6 bases; unmatched junction nucleotides: 3. Germline V lookup: CDR1 PRHDT, CDR2 FYEKMQ (reference sequence). The length of the CDR3 is 14 residues. The protocol was immunoSEQ multiplex PCR, while the TCRdb copy is restricted to in-frame clones and leaves out a portion. Of about 2 million clones listed, about 95% were seen once; the top ten hold 1% to 1.5%. Positive CCR7 selection of CD45RO-negative cells yielded the naive CD8 cells, and terminally differentiated effector memory CD45RA+ cells were excluded.

This clonotype was sampled from a man aged 18 to 30 in good health. Sequenced sample: naive CD8+ T cells sorted from blood. The chain is built from TRBV13 and TRBJ2-1; 9 nucleotides align to TRBD2. This CDR3 is CASSLIAGVNEQFF. CDR3 sequence (DNA): TGTGCCAGCAGCTTGATAGCGGGGGTCAATGAGCAGTTCTTC.